These T cell receptor beta chains were read from a single sample in a study of T cells after yellow fever vaccination. Each CDR3 protein is one row after TCRdb ran MiXCR on the 5' RACE reads. The profile covers about 500,000 distinct CDR3 sequences, with around 17% appearing a single time and roughly 17% taken by the ten largest. The specimen was PBMCs, collected about 5 days after the first yellow fever vaccination. The source of these receptors is a man aged 18 to 29 who received the YFV17D yellow fever vaccine. Both conserved end residues are part of each CDR3. A D gene is named only where the DNA matches it firmly. Clone size is not always given. Where it is, it says once, few, many or a class for expanded clones.

clone_size	v_call	j_call	cdr3_length	d_call	cdr3_nt	cdr3_aa
few	TRBV28	TRBJ1-6	14	NA	TGTGCCAGCAGCCCCGGAGTTTCTAATTCACCCCTCCACTTT	CASSPGVSNSPLHF
few	TRBV7-9	TRBJ2-7	15	TRBD1	TGTGCCAGCAGCCACCGGGACAGCAATTCCTACGAGCAGTACTTC	CASSHRDSNSYEQYF
few	TRBV15	TRBJ1-2	12	NA	TGTGCCACCAGCAGAGATGAGGGGACGAGGACCTTC	CATSRDEGTRTF
NA	TRBV6-5	TRBJ1-2	12	TRBD1	TGTGCCAGCACCGGACAGGGACATGGCTACACCTTC	CASTGQGHGYTF
few	TRBV11-2	TRBJ2-7	12	NA	TGTGCCACCGGGCAGGGCGTTTACGAGCAGTACTTC	CATGQGVYEQYF
NA	TRBV9	TRBJ2-3	15	NA	TGTGCCAGCAGCGTAGCGGGGGGCCCCACAGATACGCAGTATTTT	CASSVAGGPTDTQYF
few	TRBV30	TRBJ1-6	12	NA	TGTGCCTGGAGCAAAGGGGGTTCACCCCTCCACTTT	CAWSKGGSPLHF
few	TRBV6-5	TRBJ2-1	15	TRBD2	TGTGCCAGCAGTTACCTGGCGGGGGGGTACAATGAGCAGTTCTTC	CASSYLAGGYNEQFF
NA	TRBV5-1	TRBJ2-2	15	NA	TGCGCCAGCTCGACCGGGACACTGAACACCGGGGAGCTGTTTTTT	CASSTGTLNTGELFF
many	TRBV7-2	TRBJ1-1	13	NA	TGTGCCAGCAGCTCAGGAGTCAGAACTGAAGCTTTCTTT	CASSSGVRTEAFF
NA	TRBV24-1	TRBJ2-2	13	NA	TGTGCCATCGCGAAGTCGGAGGCCGGGGAGCTGTTTTTT	CAIAKSEAGELFF
NA	TRBV6-5	TRBJ2-5	15	TRBD2	TGTGCCAGCAGTTACGGCGGGGGGGCCGTTGGGACCCAGTACTTC	CASSYGGGAVGTQYF
NA	TRBV7-9	TRBJ2-1	16	NA	TGTGCCAGCAGCTCCAACAGGGCTAGGGCTTACAATGAGCAGTTCTTC	CASSSNRARAYNEQFF
NA	TRBV25-1	TRBJ1-2	15	NA	TGTGCCAGCAGTGATCCCAGGGGTGAGGTCTATGGCTACACCTTC	CASSDPRGEVYGYTF
NA	TRBV20-1	TRBJ2-4	13	NA	TGCAGTGCCGGACCACGGGGGCTAAACATTCAGTACTTC	CSAGPRGLNIQYF
NA	TRBV19	TRBJ2-1	11	NA	TGTGCCACCGGAGGGTTCAATGAGCAGTTCTTC	CATGGFNEQFF
NA	TRBV27	TRBJ2-1	14	TRBD2	TGTGCCAGCAGTTTTGCGGGGGATTCGAATGAGCAGTTCTTC	CASSFAGDSNEQFF
NA	TRBV6-1	TRBJ1-1	16	NA	TGTGCCAGCAGCCCCTTAGGGTGGGAGGAGAACACTGAAGCTTTCTTT	CASSPLGWEENTEAFF